This T cell receptor (beta chain) derives from a study of graft-versus-host responses after intestinal transplantation. On the study more broadly: The recipients all started with anti-thymocyte globulin induction and then took tacrolimus and steroids for 3 to 4 years.

Generated by immunoSEQ multiplex PCR, the TCRdb table keeps only in-frame clones and is missing some. Of thousands of clones in the sample, about four fifths are singletons; the top ten hold around 7.3%. Intraepithelial and lamina propria lymphocytes were freed from processed graft tissue. V lost 5 bases, J lost 0 bases, and 14 bases lay in between. This CDR3 is built from 16 residues. The germline gives CDR1 MGHRA, CDR2 YSYEKL. The sample here was ileum tissue, taken 300 to 320 days after intestinal transplant. This clonotype was sampled from a human patient who received an intestinal transplant, so some T cells may come from the graft donor. This rearrangement joins TRBV4-1 to TRBJ2-1; no clear D. The CDR3 reads CASSEYSTTSYNEQFF. The DNA for the CDR3 is TGCGCCAGCAGCGAGTATAGCACTACCTCCTACAATGAGCAGTTCTTC.